The clone carrying this T cell receptor (beta chain) was detected many times. The CDR3 totals 17 residues. CDR1 and CDR2 (germline): SEHNR, FQNEAQ (reference sequence). With 5 bases clipped from V and 0 bases from J, the junction kept 7 bases outside the gene matches. TCRdb recomputed calls from the 5' RACE reads with MiXCR, one row per CDR3 protein. The sample lists about 64,000 distinct CDR3 sequences; roughly 12% were seen once. This sample is part of a study of early T cells in non-severe SARS-CoV-2 infection. The source of this sequence is an adult who was a healthcare worker with PCR-confirmed SARS-CoV-2 infection or an uninfected control (not recorded which). This chain links TRBV7-9 with TRBJ2-6, with 7 bases aligning to TRBD1. The source was whole blood, collected at baseline. Here the CDR3 reads CASSEGQYPSGANVLTF. In nucleotides, the CDR3 is TGTGCCAGCAGCGAGGGACAGTATCCCTCTGGGGCCAACGTCCTGACTTTC.